This T cell receptor beta chain was found in a study of shared clonotypes between healthy human individuals (dated by TCRdb to the early 2020s). Turning to the overall study: The cohort included a few men and a couple of women between 18 and 49 years of age. For each donor, three plates each were used for CD4 naive and CD4 memory, two plates were used for CD8 naive, and one plate was used for CD8 memory. To estimate repertoire size and how much clonotype sharing occurs between individuals, the study deeply sequenced the blood TCR repertoires of 5 or 6 healthy adults. To increase sequencing depth and limit assay-specific biases, TCR repertoire library preparation and sequencing were carried out by different laboratories using diverse techniques. Leukapheresis yielded between about 0.85 and 10 billion PBMCs per donor. Summary of the overall study and its limitations: Compared with non-shared clonotypes, clonotypes shared by all four sorted-subset donors had higher generation probabilities. Sampling was limited to blood, and TCR repertoires in tissue likely differ from TCR repertoires in blood. Based on pairwise subsampling, the degree of clonotype sharing among donors was expected to be affected by sequencing depth. Because the study included a small number of donors, the genetic and exposure-history diversity represented was limited. Naive subsets generally had larger estimated clonotype richness than memory subsets. Incomplete sequencing was indicated by rarefaction of sorted-subset datasets, despite the large sequencing depth. Around 5.4% of naive CD4, roughly 3.5% of naive CD8, approximately 2% of memory CD4, and less than 0.45% of memory CD8 clonotypes were shared across a few donors.

CDR1 is given as SEHNR and CDR2 as FQNEAQ, both from the germline V gene (reference sequence). V sheds 4 bases and J sheds 5 bases, leaving 17 bases between their ends. The CDR3 numbers 16 residues from cysteine through phenylalanine. Only the CDR3 DNA is retained, 48 bases long and in frame from the first base. In regard to this clone: It lacks a known antigen. It has no much larger one-base neighbor in the sample; base qualities were not kept.

Using the deep immunoSEQ assay, TCR CDR3 regions were amplified from genomic DNA by multiplex PCR. Extracted genomic DNA from each cell subset was spread evenly across all wells of several immunoSEQ 96-well plates, with each plate serving as a replicate. Each replicate PCR for sorted subsets received roughly 0.2 ug genomic DNA, equal to about 29,000 T cell genomes. The purified libraries were quantified using a Qubit 3.0 fluorometer, sized with a Bioanalyzer 2100, and then quantified again using the KAPA Library Quantification kit. Each immunoSEQ 96-well plate was sequenced on its own single-read 150-cycle Illumina NextSeq 550 flow cell. The published analysis was carried out like this. Because the immunoSEQ output held only junctional sequences and lacked quality scores, the filtering could not match the filtering applied to full-length reads. Sequences were annotated with PyIR, a Python wrapper for IgBLAST v1.9, and V/J genes and CDR3 were assigned using IMGT germline references. Any read was removed if the V/J assignment was weak (E-value above 1e-6), the CDR3 was missing, or the read contained stop codons, out-of-frame junctions, or ambiguous translated residues. V3J clonotypes were defined by identical inferred V gene, J gene, and CDR3 amino acid sequence. Percentage overlap between repertoires was computed as shared unique clonotypes divided by the size of the smaller repertoire. RTK rarefaction, the Chao1 estimator, and Recon v2.1 estimates of unobserved clonotypes were used to assess repertoire richness. Generation probabilities for all TCRbeta clonotypes obtained by the gDNA method from a few donors were computed using OLGA. The source is immuneACCESS, and TCRdb retained only in-frame sequences with V and J called. Part of the clones is not carried over; for the studies checked, unresolved V genes explain less than half of this, and the remainder is unexplained. V, J and clone size derive from that table, while D and trimming were established from the DNA sequence. The sample table contains around 1.9 million clones; only one count was recorded for 93% of them. In total, the top ten clones hold roughly 1.7% of the sample.

For the CD8 naive samples, CD45RO-negative cells were positively selected for CCR7, yielding a CD45RA+CCR7+ population from which TemRA cells were excluded. Donors were healthy HIV-negative adults with no recently reported acute infections or vaccinations. Only Caucasian adults living in Nashville, Tennessee, USA were represented among the donors. Blood was obtained by leukapheresis, after which PBMCs were separated by Ficoll-Histopaque density gradient centrifugation and cryopreserved in liquid nitrogen vapor phase. Analytical flow cytometry was used to check the purity and quantity of each magnetically sorted T cell population. Each sorted fraction had its genomic DNA isolated and then quantified by UV absorbance on a Nanodrop 2000c.

The sample taken for sequencing was naive CD8+ T cells from PBMCs. The sample's cell subset or site, from its label and the paper: CD45RA+CCR7+. The V and J genes are TRBV7-9 and TRBJ2-2; the D match is possibly TRBD1 or TRBD2, with 6 bases aligned in each. The clonotype comes from a man aged 18-30 years in good health. Some clones in this sample may be carry-over from other donors' samples. The CDR3 amino acid sequence is: CASSSRGGRGTGELFF. The bases are TGTGCCAGCAGCTCCAGGGGAGGCAGAGGAACCGGGGAGCTGTTTTTT.